This note documents a single T cell receptor (beta chain) sequence. V lost 6 bases and J 4 bases, leaving 9 bases between the germline ends. CDR1 and CDR2 from the germline V gene are SEHNR and FQNEAQ (reference sequence). This CDR3 region has 12 residues. The entry originates in a study of control samples from healthy donors and cancer patients. Assay used: immunoSEQ multiplex PCR; TCRdb lists only in-frame clones, some missing. This sample has fewer than 100,000 clones, with roughly four fifths found just once. The rearrangement uses TRBV7-9 and TRBJ1-1; D may be TRBD1 (5 bases). The origin of this receptor is a woman aged 55 to 70 in good health. The sample taken for sequencing was blood. CDR3 sequence: CASREGSTEAFF. DNA for the CDR3: TGTGCCAGCAGGGAGGGGTCCACTGAAGCTTTCTTT.